The T cell receptor beta chain described here comes from a study of T cell repertoires in cytomegalovirus infection. The length of the CDR3 is 15 residues. V trimming: 4 bases; J trimming: 0 bases; junction bases outside the gene matches: 4. Germline V gene sequence: CDR1 SGHRS, CDR2 YFSETQ. In TCRdb, the reads were re-called with MiXCR into one record per CDR3 protein. The table lists 360,000 or so distinct CDR3 sequences, nearly 35% of them singletons. Of note for this clonotype: The antigen remains unidentified.

Study results and limitations: Dominant in the ex vivo response were TCR beta clonotypes restricted by HLA-C and specific for CMV.

This sample comprised cultured PBMCs, obtained from culture after CMV antigen stimulation. The chain carries TRBV5-1 and TRBJ2-1, with 7 bases identical to TRBD1. The receptor was derived from a human donor in good health (CMV status not recorded). Some clones in this sample may be carry-over from other donors' samples. The CDR3 DNA is TGCGCCAGCAGCCAGACAGGGTTCTCCTACAATGAGCAGTTCTTC. Translating gives CASSQTGFSYNEQFF. Combining the CDR3 with reference TRBV5-1 and TRBJ2-1 gives the whole variable domain KAGVTQTPRYLIKTRGQQVTLSCSPISGHRSVSWYQQTPGQGLQFLFEYFSETQRNKGNFPGRFSGRQFSNSRSEMNVSTLELGDSALYLCASSQTGFSYNEQFFGPGTRLTVL.